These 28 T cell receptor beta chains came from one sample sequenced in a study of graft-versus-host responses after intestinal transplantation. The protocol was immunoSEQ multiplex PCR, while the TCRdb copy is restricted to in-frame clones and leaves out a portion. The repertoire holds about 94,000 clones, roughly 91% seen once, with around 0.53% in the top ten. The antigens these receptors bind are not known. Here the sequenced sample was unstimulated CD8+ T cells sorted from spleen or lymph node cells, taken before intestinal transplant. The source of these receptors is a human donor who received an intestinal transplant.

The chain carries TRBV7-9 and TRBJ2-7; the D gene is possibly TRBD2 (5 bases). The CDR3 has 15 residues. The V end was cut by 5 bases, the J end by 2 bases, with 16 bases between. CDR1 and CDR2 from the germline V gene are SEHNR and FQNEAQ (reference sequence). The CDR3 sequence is CASSTTGSPAYEQYF. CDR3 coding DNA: TGTGCCAGCAGCACAACGGGATCCCCCGCCTACGAGCAGTACTTC.

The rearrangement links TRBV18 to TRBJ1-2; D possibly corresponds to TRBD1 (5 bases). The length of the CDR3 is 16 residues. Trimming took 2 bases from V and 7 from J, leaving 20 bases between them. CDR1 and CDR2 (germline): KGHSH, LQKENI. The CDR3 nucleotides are TGTGCCAGCTCACCAGAAAAGAGACAGCAACCTGGTGGCTACACCTTC. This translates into CASSPEKRQQPGGYTF.

The CDR3 bases are TGCGCCAGCAGTGAGTTAGCGGGAATCTACGAGCAGTACTTC. This encodes CASSELAGIYEQYF. J is TRBJ2-7 and V is TRBV10-2; 8 nucleotides align to TRBD2. Germline CDR1 is WSHSY and CDR2 is SAAADI. V was pared by 1 base and J by 3 bases, with 2 bases of the junction left unmatched. CDR3 size: 14 residues.

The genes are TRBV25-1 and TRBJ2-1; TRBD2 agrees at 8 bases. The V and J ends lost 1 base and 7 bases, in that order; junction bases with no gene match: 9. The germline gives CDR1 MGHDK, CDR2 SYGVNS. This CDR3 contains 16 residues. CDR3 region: CASSELRGESENEQFF. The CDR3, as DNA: TGTGCCAGCAGTGAATTGCGGGGGGAATCAGAAAATGAGCAGTTCTTC.

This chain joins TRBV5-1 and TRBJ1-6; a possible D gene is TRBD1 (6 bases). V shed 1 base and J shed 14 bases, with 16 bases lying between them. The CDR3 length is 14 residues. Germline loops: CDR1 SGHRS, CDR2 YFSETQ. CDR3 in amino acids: CASSLPGQHGTLHF. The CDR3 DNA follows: TGCGCCAGCAGCTTGCCCGGACAGCATGGAACCCTCCACTTT.

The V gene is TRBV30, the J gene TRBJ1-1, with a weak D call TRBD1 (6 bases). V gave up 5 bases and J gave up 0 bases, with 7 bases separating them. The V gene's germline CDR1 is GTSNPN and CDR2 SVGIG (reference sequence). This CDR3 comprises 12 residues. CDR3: CAWGTLNTEAFF. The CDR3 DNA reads TGTGCCTGGGGGACACTGAACACTGAAGCTTTCTTT.

The CDR3 nucleotides are TGTGCCAGCAGCTCTCACACCTACGAGCAGTACTTC. It codes for CASSSHTYEQYF. The chain joins TRBV7-9 to TRBJ2-7; D is uncertain. The V gene lost 4 bases and the J gene lost 2 bases, with 6 bases spanning the gap. Germline V lookup: CDR1 SEHNR, CDR2 FQNEAQ (reference sequence). CDR3 length: 12 residues.

Here the CDR3 DNA reads TGTGCCAGCAGTTTGGGGACAGGGGGCTACGAGCAGTACTTC. Translated, it gives CASSLGTGGYEQYF. This sequence joins TRBV6-5 and TRBJ2-7; 11 bases align to TRBD1. In germline, CDR1 is MNHEY, CDR2 SVGAGI. V gave up 4 bases and J gave up 3 bases; unmatched junction bases: 2. The CDR3 length is 14 residues.

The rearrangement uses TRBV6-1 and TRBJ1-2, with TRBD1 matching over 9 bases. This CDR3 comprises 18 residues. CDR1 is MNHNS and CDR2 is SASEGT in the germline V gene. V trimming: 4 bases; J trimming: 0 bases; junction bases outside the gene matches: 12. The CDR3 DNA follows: TGTGCCAGCAGTGGACTCCCCACAGGGGGCTACGCTAACTATGGCTACACCTTC. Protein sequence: CASSGLPTGGYANYGYTF.

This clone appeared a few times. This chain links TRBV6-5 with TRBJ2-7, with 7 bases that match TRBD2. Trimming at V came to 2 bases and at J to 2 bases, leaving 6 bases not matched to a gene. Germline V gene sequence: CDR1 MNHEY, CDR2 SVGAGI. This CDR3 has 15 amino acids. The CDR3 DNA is TGTGCCAGCAGTTACCGACTAGCTACGACCTACGAGCAGTACTTC. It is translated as CASSYRLATTYEQYF.

DNA of the CDR3: TGCGCCAGCAGCTACGACAGGGATGGCTACACCTTC. Its translation: CASSYDRDGYTF. The chain joins TRBV5-1 to TRBJ1-2; 7 positions match TRBD1. V gave up 3 bases and J gave up 6 bases; unmatched junction bases: 2. In germline, CDR1 is SGHRS, CDR2 YFSETQ. The CDR3 is made up of 12 amino acids.

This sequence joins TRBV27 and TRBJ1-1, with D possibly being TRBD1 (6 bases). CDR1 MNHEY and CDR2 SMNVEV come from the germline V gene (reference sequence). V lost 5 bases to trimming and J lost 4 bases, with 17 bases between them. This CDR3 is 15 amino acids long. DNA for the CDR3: TGTGCCAGCAGTCCTGCGGGGGGGCGTACCACTGAAGCTTTCTTT. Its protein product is CASSPAGGRTTEAFF.

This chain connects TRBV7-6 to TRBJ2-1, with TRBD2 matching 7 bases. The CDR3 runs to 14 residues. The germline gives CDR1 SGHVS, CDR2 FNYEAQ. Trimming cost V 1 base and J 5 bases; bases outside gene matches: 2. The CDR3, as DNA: TGTGCCAGCAGCTTAGGACTAGCCCACAATGAGCAGTTCTTC. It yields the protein CASSLGLAHNEQFF.

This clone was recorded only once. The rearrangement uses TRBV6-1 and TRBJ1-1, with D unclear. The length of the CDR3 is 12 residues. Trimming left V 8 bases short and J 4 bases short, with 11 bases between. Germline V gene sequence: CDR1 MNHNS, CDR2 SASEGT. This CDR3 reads CASLYGVTEAFF. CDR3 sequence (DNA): TGTGCCAGCTTGTACGGGGTCACTGAAGCTTTCTTT.

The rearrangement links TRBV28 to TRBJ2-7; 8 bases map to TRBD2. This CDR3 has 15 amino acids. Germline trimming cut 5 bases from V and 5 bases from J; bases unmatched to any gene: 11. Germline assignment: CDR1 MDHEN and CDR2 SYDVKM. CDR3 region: CASSNIWTGGDEQYF. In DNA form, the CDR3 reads TGTGCCAGCAGTAATATATGGACGGGGGGGGACGAGCAGTACTTC.

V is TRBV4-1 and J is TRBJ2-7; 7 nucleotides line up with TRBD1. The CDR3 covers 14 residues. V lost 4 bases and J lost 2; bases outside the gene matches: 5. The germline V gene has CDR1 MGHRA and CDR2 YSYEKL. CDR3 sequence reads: CASSLRTGPYEQYF. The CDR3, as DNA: TGCGCCAGCAGCCTCAGGACAGGTCCCTACGAGCAGTACTTC.

CDR3 DNA sequence: TGTGCCAGTAGTCTCCCTTCCGGGACTAGCGTAATAAATGAGCAGTTCTTC. Its translation: CASSLPSGTSVINEQFF. This chain links TRBV19 with TRBJ2-1; 10 bases match TRBD2. The trim removed 5 bases at V and 7 bases at J, leaving 14 bases unmatched. CDR3 length: 17 amino acids. Germline V lookup: CDR1 LNHDA, CDR2 SQIVND (reference sequence).

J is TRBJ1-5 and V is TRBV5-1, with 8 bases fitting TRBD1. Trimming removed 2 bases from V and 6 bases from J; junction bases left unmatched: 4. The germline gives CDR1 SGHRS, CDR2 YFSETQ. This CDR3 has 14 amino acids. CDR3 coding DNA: TGCGCCAGCAGCTTAACAGGGGGGGTTCAGCCCCAGCATTTT. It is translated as CASSLTGGVQPQHF.

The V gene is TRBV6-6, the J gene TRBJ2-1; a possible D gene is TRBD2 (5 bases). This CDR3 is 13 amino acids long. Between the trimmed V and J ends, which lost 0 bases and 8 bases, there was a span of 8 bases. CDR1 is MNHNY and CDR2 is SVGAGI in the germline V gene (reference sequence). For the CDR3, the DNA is TGTGCCAGCAGTTACTCGATACTAGATGAGCAGTTCTTC. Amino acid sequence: CASSYSILDEQFF.

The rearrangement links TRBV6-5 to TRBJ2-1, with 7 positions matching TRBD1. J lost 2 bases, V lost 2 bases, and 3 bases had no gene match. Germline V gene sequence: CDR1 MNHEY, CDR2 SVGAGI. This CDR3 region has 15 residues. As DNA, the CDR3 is TGTGCCAGCAGTTACCAGGGGGATCCCTACAATGAGCAGTTCTTC. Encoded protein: CASSYQGDPYNEQFF.

The CDR3 DNA is TGTGCTAGTGGTTTGGCCTTGACAGGGGGGGGCACCGGGGAGCTGTTTTTT. Its protein is CASGLALTGGGTGELFF. The chain has TRBV12-5 and TRBJ2-2; 9 bases fit TRBD1. The junction had 7 bases not matched to a gene; V was cut back by 1 base and J by 4 bases. Germline CDR1 and CDR2: LGHNT and FRNRAP. The CDR3 loop spans 17 amino acids.

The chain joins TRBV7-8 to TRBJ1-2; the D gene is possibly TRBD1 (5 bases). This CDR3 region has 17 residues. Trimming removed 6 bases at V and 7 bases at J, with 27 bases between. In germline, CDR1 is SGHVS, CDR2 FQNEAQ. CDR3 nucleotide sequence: TGTGCCAGCAGACCTCGTGGGGGGGGTAGAGGCCTGGGTGGCTACACCTTC. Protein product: CASRPRGGGRGLGGYTF.

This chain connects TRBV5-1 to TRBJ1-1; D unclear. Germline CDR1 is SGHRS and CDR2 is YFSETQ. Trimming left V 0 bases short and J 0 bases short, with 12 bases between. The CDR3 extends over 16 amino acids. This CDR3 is CASSLGYRGLNTEAFF. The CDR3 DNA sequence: TGCGCCAGCAGCTTGGGATACCGAGGGTTGAACACTGAAGCTTTCTTT.

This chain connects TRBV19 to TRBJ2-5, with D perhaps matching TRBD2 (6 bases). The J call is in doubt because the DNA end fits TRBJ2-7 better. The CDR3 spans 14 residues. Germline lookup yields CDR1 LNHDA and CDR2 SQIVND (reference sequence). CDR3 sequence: CASSITAGSYEQYF. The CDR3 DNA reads TGTGCCAGTAGTATAACAGCGGGCTCCTACGAGCAGTACTTC.

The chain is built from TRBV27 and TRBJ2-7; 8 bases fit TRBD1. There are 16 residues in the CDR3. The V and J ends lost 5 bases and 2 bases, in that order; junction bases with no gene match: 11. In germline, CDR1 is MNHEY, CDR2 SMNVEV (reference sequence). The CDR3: CASSVRQGPFPYEQYF. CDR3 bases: TGTGCCAGCAGTGTCCGACAGGGGCCCTTCCCCTACGAGCAGTACTTC.

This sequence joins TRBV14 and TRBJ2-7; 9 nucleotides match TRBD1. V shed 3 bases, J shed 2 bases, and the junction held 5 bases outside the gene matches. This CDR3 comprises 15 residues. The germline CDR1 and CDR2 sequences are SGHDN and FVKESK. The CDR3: CASSHPGTGTYEQYF. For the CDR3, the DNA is TGTGCCAGCAGCCATCCCGGGACAGGGACCTACGAGCAGTACTTC. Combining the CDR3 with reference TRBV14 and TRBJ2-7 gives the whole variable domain EAGVTQFPSHSVIEKGQTVTLRCDPISGHDNLYWYRRVMGKEIKFLLHFVKESKQDESGMPNNRFLAERTGGTYSTLKVQPAELEDSGVYFCASSHPGTGTYEQYFGPGTRLTVT.

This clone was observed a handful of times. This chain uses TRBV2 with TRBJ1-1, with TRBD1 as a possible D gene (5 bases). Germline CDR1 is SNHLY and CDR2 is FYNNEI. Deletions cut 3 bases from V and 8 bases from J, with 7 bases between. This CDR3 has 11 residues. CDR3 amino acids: CASSEGGEAFF. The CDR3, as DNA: TGTGCCAGCAGTGAGGGGGGGGAAGCTTTCTTT.

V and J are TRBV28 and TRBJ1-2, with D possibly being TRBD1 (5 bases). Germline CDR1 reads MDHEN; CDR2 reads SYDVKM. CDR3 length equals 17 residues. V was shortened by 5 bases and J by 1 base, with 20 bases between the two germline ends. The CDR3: CASSPRFERGGNYGYTF. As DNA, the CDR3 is TGTGCCAGCAGTCCACGTTTCGAGCGGGGCGGTAACTATGGCTACACCTTC.